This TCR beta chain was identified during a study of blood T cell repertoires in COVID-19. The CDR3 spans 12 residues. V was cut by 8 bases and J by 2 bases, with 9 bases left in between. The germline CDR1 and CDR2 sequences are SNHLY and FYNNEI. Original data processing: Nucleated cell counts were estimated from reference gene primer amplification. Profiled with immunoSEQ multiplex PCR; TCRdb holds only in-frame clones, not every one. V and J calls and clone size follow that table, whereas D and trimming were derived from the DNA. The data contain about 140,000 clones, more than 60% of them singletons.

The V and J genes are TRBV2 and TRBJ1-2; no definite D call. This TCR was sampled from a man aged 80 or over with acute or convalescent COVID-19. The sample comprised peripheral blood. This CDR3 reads CASVEVNYGYTF. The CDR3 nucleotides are TGTGCCAGCGTCGAGGTAAACTATGGCTACACCTTC.